The T cell receptor beta chain under discussion was sequenced for a study of T cells in localized non-small cell lung cancer (dated by TCRdb to 2020 to 2021). For the wider study: T cell repertoires of hundreds of early-stage NSCLC patients were analyzed, with tumors being compared against uninvolved tumor-adjacent lungs. All 250 or so NSCLC patients in the cohort were treatment-naive and had localized lung tumors that were resected. The mean age of the NSCLC patients was roughly 70 years, with 130 or so men and around 110 women.

As to this clone: It lacks a known antigen. There are no base qualities to consult, and no much larger clone falls within one base.

V and J lose 6 bases and 5 bases, and a span of 9 bases separates them. Including the terminal cysteine and phenylalanine, the CDR3 comprises 11 residues. Only the CDR3 DNA is retained, 33 bases long and in frame from the first base. The germline V gene encodes CDR1 DFQATT and CDR2 SNEGSKA (reference sequence). General study outcomes and caveats: Because of the exploratory design, TCR variables were selected using unadjusted p-values without false-discovery rate correction. Because multi-region tumor sequencing was not performed, intratumor heterogeneity could not be ruled out. Longer overall survival was associated with higher blood T cell density, whereas shorter survival was associated with higher adjacent-lung clonality. A median of roughly 58 of the top 100 tumor clones were detected in paired uninvolved adjacent lung, and 28 of these tumor clones were also found among the top 100 clones of the paired uninvolved adjacent lung. Uninvolved tumor-adjacent lung showed the highest T cell clonality, higher than tumor, which suggests more focused antigenic responses in the uninvolved tumor-adjacent lung.

TCR beta CDR3 regions were sequenced from DNA using the immunoSEQ Assay. The authors processed their data as follows. To compute T cell density, TCR beta template counts were normalized to usable DNA, which was estimated by amplifying housekeeping genes. Richness was estimated with the preseqR package, extrapolating to 400,000 templates for PBMC samples and 120,000 templates for tissue samples. Clonality was defined as one minus Pielou's evenness. To identify tissue-enriched TCRs, differential abundance testing was run on productive amino-acid clonotypes with a minimum total count of 5 and an alpha of 0.1. Repertoire overlap between compartments was quantified with the Jaccard Index and Morisita Overlap Index. GLIPH clustered TCR beta CDR3s with public tetramer-defined viral CDR3s; viral motifs required at least three viral sequences plus V-gene enrichment. The immuneACCESS repertoire file appears here via TCRdb, limited to in-frame rearrangements. These files lack a portion of the clones; in checked studies, under half of the deficit traces to unresolved V genes, and the cause of the others is not known. V and J calls and clone size follow that table, whereas D and trimming were derived from the DNA. The sample has 20,000 to 25,000 clones on record, roughly 90% of them singletons. Of the sample, roughly 20% falls within the top ten clones.

At diagnosis, peripheral blood, uninvolved tumor-adjacent lung and tumor were collected and were preserved as a mix of fresh-frozen and FFPE material. For TCR repertoire profiling, blood samples were analyzed as peripheral blood mononuclear cells. The receptor was isolated from a man aged 40 to 69 with stage I squamous cell lung carcinoma. Here the sequenced sample was peripheral blood, taken before any cancer treatment. Rearrangement joined TRBV20-1 to TRBJ2-3, with a tentative D gene TRBD2 over 6 matching bases. The CDR3 in this case is CSARGGDTQYF. The nucleotide sequence is given as TGCAGTGCCCGGGGAGGAGATACGCAGTATTTT.